The 17 T cell receptor beta chains below come from one sample, sequenced in a study of cytomegalovirus exposure and HLA in healthy donors. Primers included in the PCR were 60 Vbeta and 13 Jbeta primers. Method: immunoSEQ multiplex PCR; TCRdb's copy keeps in-frame clones and lacks some. The data contain 160,000 or so clones, about 78% of them singletons. The specimen sequenced was PBMCs. The receptors come from a man in his forties in good health and CMV-seronegative.

The chain uses TRBV12-5 and TRBJ2-5; D may be TRBD1 (6 bases). The CDR3 consists of 13 residues. The germline V and J ends were trimmed by 1 base and 5 bases, with 8 bases remaining between them. Germline CDR1 LGHNT, CDR2 FRNRAP. CDR3 in DNA: TGTGCTAGTGGTTTGGAACAGGGTGAGACCCAGTACTTC. It specifies CASGLEQGETQYF. The variable domain in full, completed from reference TRBV12-5 and TRBJ2-5, reads DARVTQTPRHKVTEMGQEVTMRCQPILGHNTVFWYRQTMMQGLELLAYFRNRAPLDDSGMPKDRFSAEMPDATLATLKIQPSEPRDSAVYFCASGLEQGETQYFGPGTRLLVL.

This chain links TRBV6-5 with TRBJ1-1, with D perhaps TRBD1 (6 bases). V was pared by 0 bases and J by 7 bases, with 15 bases between. Germline V lookup: CDR1 MNHEY, CDR2 SVGAGI. The CDR3 spans 15 residues. Here the CDR3 reads CASSYSIRDTFEAFF. The CDR3 DNA sequence: TGTGCCAGCAGTTACTCGATCCGGGACACCTTTGAAGCTTTCTTT.

A few counts support this clone. The chain couples TRBV6-4 to TRBJ2-1; a possible D gene is TRBD1 (5 bases). Germline V gene lookup returns CDR1 MRHNA and CDR2 SNTAGT. Trimming took off 5 bases at V and 7 bases at J, with 15 bases between the two ends. CDR3 length: 14 residues. CDR3 sequence reads: CASSTDRSSNEQFF. The CDR3 nucleotides are TGTGCCAGCAGTACAGACAGATCATCAAATGAGCAGTTCTTC.

This clone came up a few times. The V and J genes are TRBV6-5 and TRBJ1-6; 7 nucleotides agree with TRBD1. CDR1 is MNHEY, CDR2 SVGAGI, per germline. This CDR3 is built from 16 residues. V shed 3 bases and J 6 bases; nucleotides not matched to a gene: 8. The CDR3 reads CASSYSRGSPNSPLHF. CDR3 bases: TGTGCCAGCAGTTATTCCAGGGGGTCTCCTAATTCACCCCTCCACTTT.

The V gene is TRBV9, the J gene TRBJ2-2, with D maybe TRBD1 (5 bases). The CDR3 extends over 15 amino acids. Germline CDR1 reads SGDLS; CDR2 reads YYNGEE. Trimming stripped 3 bases from V and 5 bases from J, with 14 bases between. The CDR3 bases are TGTGCCAGCAGCGAGACAGTGCTGGCAACCGGGGAGCTGTTTTTT. Translated: CASSETVLATGELFF.

The chain combines TRBV19 with TRBJ1-4; D uncertain. Germline loops: CDR1 LNHDA, CDR2 SQIVND (reference sequence). The CDR3 has 12 residues. Trimming cost V 1 base and J 8 bases, with 5 bases left between them. In DNA, the CDR3 is TGTGCCAGTAGTATAGCGGGGGAAAAACTGTTTTTT. Amino acids: CASSIAGEKLFF.

The rearrangement joins TRBV11-2 to TRBJ1-1; TRBD1 aligns across 8 bases. Germline lookup yields CDR1 SGHAT and CDR2 FQNNGV. With V trimmed by 7 bases and J by 3 bases, 4 bases remained unmatched. The CDR3 spans 13 residues. The CDR3 sequence: CASNGQGYTEAFF. The DNA of the CDR3 is TGTGCCAGCAACGGACAGGGTTACACTGAAGCTTTCTTT.

This chain uses TRBV13 with TRBJ2-7, with TRBD1 identical over 8 bases. Per the germline V gene, CDR1 is PRHDT and CDR2 is FYEKMQ (reference sequence). The ends lost 3 bases at V and 0 bases at J; junction bases unmatched: 13. The length of the CDR3 is 18 residues. The CDR3 loop reads CASSFRDRIKGHSYEQYF. The CDR3 bases are TGTGCCAGCAGCTTCCGGGACAGGATCAAGGGGCACTCCTACGAGCAGTACTTC.

The chain combines TRBV5-1 with TRBJ2-2; D remains unclear. Deletions cut 4 bases from V and 4 bases from J, with 11 bases between. The CDR3 runs 14 residues. The germline gives CDR1 SGHRS, CDR2 YFSETQ. Written as DNA, the CDR3 is TGCGCCAGCAGCCCTTCGTTGGCCACCGGGGAGCTGTTTTTT. It translates to CASSPSLATGELFF.

This clone has a handful of counts. The genes are TRBV18 and TRBJ1-1; 11 positions match TRBD1. Germline assignment: CDR1 KGHSH and CDR2 LQKENI. There are 15 residues in the CDR3. V shed 3 bases and J 4 bases; nucleotides not matched to a gene: 4. The DNA for the CDR3 is TGTGCCAGCTCACCCGGGACAGGGGGGGTCACTGAAGCTTTCTTT. Translating gives CASSPGTGGVTEAFF.

In regard to this clone: This CDR3 is also generated by other DNA sequences in the sample. The rearrangement uses TRBV20-1 and TRBJ2-1; no definite D call. The germline CDR1 and CDR2 sequences are DFQATT and SNEGSKA (reference sequence). Trimming cost V 3 bases and J 4 bases, with 4 bases left between them. The CDR3 covers 11 residues. This chain's CDR3 is CSASGYNEQFF. In DNA form, the CDR3 reads TGCAGTGCTAGCGGTTACAATGAGCAGTTCTTC.

J is TRBJ2-1 and V is TRBV5-1; weak D call: TRBD1 (7 bases). CDR3 length: 16 residues. Germline V gene data show CDR1 as SGHRS and CDR2 as YFSETQ. V dropped 0 bases and J dropped 8 bases, with 18 bases sitting between them. The CDR3: CASSLGTGWGGDEQFF. CDR3 sequence (DNA): TGCGCCAGCAGCTTGGGGACAGGATGGGGAGGCGATGAGCAGTTCTTC.

This clone has only a few counts. V gene TRBV11-2 combines with J gene TRBJ2-1, with unresolved D. Looked up from germline, CDR1 is SGHAT and CDR2 is FQNNGV. The CDR3 totals 12 residues. Deletions cut 4 bases from V and 7 bases from J, with 8 bases between. CDR3 sequence (DNA): TGTGCCAGCAGCTCGACCGGGAATGAGCAGTTCTTC. Its protein is CASSSTGNEQFF.

This sequence joins TRBV27 and TRBJ2-2; TRBD2 might be the D (5 bases). Germline V CDR1 and CDR2: MNHEY, SMNVEV (reference sequence). CDR3 length: 14 amino acids. V lost 7 bases and J lost 2, with 11 bases in between. This CDR3 is CASTWRLNTGELFF. The CDR3 nucleotides are TGTGCCAGCACCTGGAGGTTAAACACCGGGGAGCTGTTTTTT.

V is TRBV5-1 and J is TRBJ2-1, with D maybe TRBD2 (6 bases). The V and J ends lost 4 bases and 13 bases respectively, with 18 bases between them. Germline V lookup: CDR1 SGHRS, CDR2 YFSETQ. This CDR3 comprises 13 residues. CDR3 region: CASSKALASDQFF. CDR3 DNA: TGCGCCAGCAGCAAGGCCCTCGCTAGCGACCAGTTCTTC.

This rearrangement joins TRBV19 to TRBJ2-3, with a weak D call TRBD2 (6 bases). Germline CDR1 reads LNHDA; CDR2 reads SQIVND (reference sequence). Trimming removed 8 bases at V and 0 bases at J, with 18 bases between. The length of the CDR3 is 16 residues. In DNA form, the CDR3 reads TGTGCCAGTGCCCGCCGACTAGGGAGAAGCACAGATACGCAGTATTTT. This sequence encodes CASARRLGRSTDTQYF. Variable domain in full (rest from reference TRBV19 and TRBJ2-3): DGGITQSPKYLFRKEGQNVTLSCEQNLNHDAMYWYRQDPGQGLRLIYYSQIVNDFQKGDIAEGYSVSREKKESFPLTVTSAQKNPTAFYLCASARRLGRSTDTQYFGPGTRLTVL.

This rearrangement joins TRBV4-1 to TRBJ1-2, with D perhaps TRBD1 (5 bases). Germline V gives CDR1 MGHRA, CDR2 YSYEKL. The CDR3 runs to 16 residues. Trimming cost V 4 bases and J 5 bases, with 20 bases left between them. CDR3 protein: CASSRTYQGGGYGYTF. The CDR3 DNA follows: TGCGCCAGCAGCCGCACCTACCAGGGAGGAGGGTATGGCTACACCTTC.